This is a list of T cell receptor beta chains from one sample in a study of T cell responses to AZD1222 COVID-19 vaccine. This table comes from immunoSEQ multiplex PCR, and its TCRdb copy is limited to in-frame clones, with some not included. The sample gives 70,000 to 95,000 clones, 90% to 95% of which show up once; roughly 12% is in the top ten. Sequenced material: peripheral blood, taken 28 days after the second AZD1222 dose. These receptors were obtained from an adult who received the AZD1222 COVID-19 vaccine. The CDR3 runs from the conserved cysteine through the conserved F or W. Each record gives: J gene, D gene, clone size, V gene, CDR3 protein, CDR3 DNA. A D gene is named only where the DNA matches it firmly. The listing skips clone size in some rows; elsewhere it reads once, few, many or a size class.

>TRBJ2-3|.|.|TRBV19
CASSPQGSTDTQYF
TGTGCCAGTAGTCCACAGGGTAGCACAGATACGCAGTATTTT
>TRBJ1-2|.|.|TRBV14
CASSQDRKLGGREHGYTF
TGTGCCAGCAGCCAAGATAGGAAGCTCGGGGGCAGGGAACATGGCTACACCTTC
>TRBJ2-3|.|.|TRBV5-7
CASSSVRVKQVADTQYF
TGTGCCAGCAGCTCGGTCAGGGTAAAGCAGGTCGCAGATACGCAGTATTTT
>TRBJ2-1|TRBD2|.|TRBV9
CASSELAGAGYNEQFF
TGTGCCAGCAGCGAACTAGCGGGGGCGGGATACAATGAGCAGTTCTTC
>TRBJ1-2|TRBD1|.|TRBV5-1
CASSPWGQGLLGYTF
TGCGCCAGCAGCCCCTGGGGACAGGGACTGTTGGGCTACACCTTC
>TRBJ1-1|TRBD1|.|TRBV5-1
CASRRQGAINEAFF
TGCGCCAGCAGGAGACAGGGGGCGATTAATGAAGCTTTCTTT
>TRBJ1-1|TRBD1|.|TRBV29-1
CSAVGTGLPNTEAFF
TGCAGCGCTGTCGGGACAGGGCTGCCGAACACTGAAGCTTTCTTT
>TRBJ1-5|.|.|TRBV30
CAWKGRISNQPQHF
TGTGCCTGGAAAGGGAGGATTAGCAATCAGCCCCAGCATTTT
>TRBJ1-5|.|.|TRBV30
CAWSVRSRWESEQPQHF
TGTGCCTGGAGTGTAAGGTCAAGATGGGAGAGTGAGCAGCCCCAGCATTTT
>TRBJ1-2|TRBD1|few|TRBV9
CASSERDRGLDRYGYTF
TGTGCCAGCAGCGAACGGGACAGGGGACTAGATCGCTATGGCTACACCTTC
>TRBJ1-4|.|.|TRBV3-1/TRBV3-2
CASSQEPYMEATNEKLFF
TGTGCCAGCAGCCAAGAACCATACATGGAAGCAACTAATGAAAAACTGTTTTTT
>TRBJ1-3|.|.|TRBV19
CASRDPAVFGNTIYF
TGTGCCAGTAGAGACCCCGCCGTCTTTGGAAACACCATATATTTT
>TRBJ1-1|.|.|TRBV5-4
CASSRGGVGNTEAFF
TGTGCCAGCAGCCGGGGGGGCGTTGGGAACACTGAAGCTTTCTTT